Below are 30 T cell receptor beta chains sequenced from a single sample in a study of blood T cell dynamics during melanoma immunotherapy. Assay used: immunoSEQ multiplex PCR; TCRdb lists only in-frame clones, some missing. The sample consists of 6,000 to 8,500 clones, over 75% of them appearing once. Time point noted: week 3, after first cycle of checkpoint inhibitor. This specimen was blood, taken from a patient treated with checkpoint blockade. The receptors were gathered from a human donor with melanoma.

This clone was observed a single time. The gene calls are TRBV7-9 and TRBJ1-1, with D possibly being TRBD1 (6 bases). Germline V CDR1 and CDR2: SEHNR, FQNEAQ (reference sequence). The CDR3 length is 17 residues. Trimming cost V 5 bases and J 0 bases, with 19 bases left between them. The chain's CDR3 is CASSPWGLGTMNTEAFF. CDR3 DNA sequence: TGTGCCAGCAGCCCCTGGGGGCTCGGAACGATGAACACTGAAGCTTTCTTT.

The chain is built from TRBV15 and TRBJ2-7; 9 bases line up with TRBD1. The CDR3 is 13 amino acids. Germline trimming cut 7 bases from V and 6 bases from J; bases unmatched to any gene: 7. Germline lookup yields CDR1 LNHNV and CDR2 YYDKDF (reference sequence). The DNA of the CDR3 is TGTGCCACCACCCGGGACAGGGCGGGCGAGCAGTACTTC. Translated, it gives CATTRDRAGEQYF. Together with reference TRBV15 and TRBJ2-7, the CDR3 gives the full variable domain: DAMVIQNPRYQVTQFGKPVTLSCSQTLNHNVMYWYQQKSSQAPKLLFHYYDKDFNNEADTPDNFQSRRPNTSFCFLDIRSPGLGDTAMYLCATTRDRAGEQYFGPGTRLTVT.

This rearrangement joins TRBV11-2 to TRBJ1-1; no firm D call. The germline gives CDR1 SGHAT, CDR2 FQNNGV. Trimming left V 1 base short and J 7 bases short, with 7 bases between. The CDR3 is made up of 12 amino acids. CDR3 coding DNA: TGTGCCAGCAGCTTAGCGGGAATTGAAGCTTTCTTT. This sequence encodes CASSLAGIEAFF.

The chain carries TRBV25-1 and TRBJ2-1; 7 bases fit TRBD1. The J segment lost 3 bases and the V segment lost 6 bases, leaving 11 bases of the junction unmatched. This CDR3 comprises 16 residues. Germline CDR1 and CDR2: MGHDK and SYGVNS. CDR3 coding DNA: TGTGCCAGCAGGTCGGAACAGGGGCAACACTACAATGAGCAGTTCTTC. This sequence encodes CASRSEQGQHYNEQFF.

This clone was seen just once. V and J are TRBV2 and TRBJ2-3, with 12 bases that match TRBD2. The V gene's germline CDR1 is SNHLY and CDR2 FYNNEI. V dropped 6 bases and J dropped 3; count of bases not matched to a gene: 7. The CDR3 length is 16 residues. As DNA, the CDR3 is TGTGCCAGCAGGGCAAAACTAGCGGGAGGAACAGATACGCAGTATTTT. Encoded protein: CASRAKLAGGTDTQYF. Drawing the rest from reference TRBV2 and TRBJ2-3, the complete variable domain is EPEVTQTPSHQVTQMGQEVILRCVPISNHLYFYWYRQILGQKVEFLVSFYNNEISEKSEIFDDQFSVERPDGSNFTLKIRSTKLEDSAMYFCASRAKLAGGTDTQYFGPGTRLTVL.

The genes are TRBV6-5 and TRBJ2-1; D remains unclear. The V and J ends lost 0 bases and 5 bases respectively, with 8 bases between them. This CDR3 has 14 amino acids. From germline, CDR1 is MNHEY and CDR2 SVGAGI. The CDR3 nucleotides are TGTGCCAGCAGTTACTCATACAGTGACAATGAGCAGTTCTTC. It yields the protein CASSYSYSDNEQFF.

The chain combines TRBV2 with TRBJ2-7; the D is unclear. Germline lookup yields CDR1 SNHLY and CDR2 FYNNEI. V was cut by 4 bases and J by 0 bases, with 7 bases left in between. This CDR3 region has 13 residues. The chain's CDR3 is CASSVESSYEQYF. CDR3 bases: TGTGCCAGCAGTGTGGAGAGCTCCTACGAGCAGTACTTC.

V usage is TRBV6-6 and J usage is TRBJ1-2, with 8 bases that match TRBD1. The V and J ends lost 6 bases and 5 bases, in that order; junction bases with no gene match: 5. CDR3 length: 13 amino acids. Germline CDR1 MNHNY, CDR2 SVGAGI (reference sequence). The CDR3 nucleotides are TGTGCCAGCAGGCCAGGGGGCGGGTATGGCTACACCTTC. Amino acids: CASRPGGGYGYTF.

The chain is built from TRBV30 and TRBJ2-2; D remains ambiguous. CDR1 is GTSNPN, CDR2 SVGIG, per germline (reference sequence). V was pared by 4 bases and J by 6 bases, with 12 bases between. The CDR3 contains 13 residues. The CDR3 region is CAWTRAPPGELFF. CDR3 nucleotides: TGTGCCTGGACCCGGGCCCCACCCGGGGAGCTGTTTTTT. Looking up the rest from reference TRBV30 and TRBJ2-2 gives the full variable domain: SQTIHQWPATLVQPVGSPLSLECTVEGTSNPNLYWYRQAAGRGLQLLFYSVGIGQISSEVPQNLSASRPQDRQFILSSKKLLLSDSGFYLCAWTRAPPGELFFGEGSRLTVL.

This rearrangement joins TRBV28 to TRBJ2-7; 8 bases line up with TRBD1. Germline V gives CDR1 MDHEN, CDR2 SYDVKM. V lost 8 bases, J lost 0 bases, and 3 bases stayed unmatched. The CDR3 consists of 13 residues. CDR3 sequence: CASRDRSSYEQYV. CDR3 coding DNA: TGTGCCAGCCGGGACAGGAGCTCCTACGAGCAGTACGTC.

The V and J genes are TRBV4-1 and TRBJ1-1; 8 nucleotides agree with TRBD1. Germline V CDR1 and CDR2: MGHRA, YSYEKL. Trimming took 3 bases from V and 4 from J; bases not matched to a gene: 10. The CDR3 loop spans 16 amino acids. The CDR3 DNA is TGCGCCAGCAGCCACCCCGACAGGGGTATCGGCACTGAAGCTTTCTTT. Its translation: CASSHPDRGIGTEAFF.

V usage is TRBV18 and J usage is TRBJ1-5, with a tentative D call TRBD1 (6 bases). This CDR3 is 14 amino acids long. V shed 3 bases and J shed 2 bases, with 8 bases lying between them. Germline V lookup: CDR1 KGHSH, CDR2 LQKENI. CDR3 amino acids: CASSPGGRNQPQHF. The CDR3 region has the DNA TGTGCCAGCTCACCTGGGGGGCGCAATCAGCCCCAGCATTTT.

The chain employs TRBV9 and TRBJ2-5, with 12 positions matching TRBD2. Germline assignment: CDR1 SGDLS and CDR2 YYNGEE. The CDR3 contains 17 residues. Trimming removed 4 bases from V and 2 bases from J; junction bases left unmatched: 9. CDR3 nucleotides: TGTGCCAGCAGCCCGAGGTCGCTAGCGGGGGGGCAAGAGACCCAGTACTTC. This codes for CASSPRSLAGGQETQYF.

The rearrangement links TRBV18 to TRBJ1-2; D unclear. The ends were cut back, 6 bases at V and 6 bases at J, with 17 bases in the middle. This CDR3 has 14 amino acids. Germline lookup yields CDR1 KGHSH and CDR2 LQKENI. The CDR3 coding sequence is TGTGCCAGCTCCCCAGTGACGAGCGAGAATGGCTACACCTTC. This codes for CASSPVTSENGYTF.

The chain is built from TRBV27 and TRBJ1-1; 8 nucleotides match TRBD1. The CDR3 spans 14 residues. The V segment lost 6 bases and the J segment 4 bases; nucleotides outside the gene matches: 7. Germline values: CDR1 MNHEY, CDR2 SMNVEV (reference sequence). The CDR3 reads CASRGTGGGTEAFF. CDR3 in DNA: TGTGCCAGCAGGGGGACAGGTGGGGGCACTGAAGCTTTCTTT.

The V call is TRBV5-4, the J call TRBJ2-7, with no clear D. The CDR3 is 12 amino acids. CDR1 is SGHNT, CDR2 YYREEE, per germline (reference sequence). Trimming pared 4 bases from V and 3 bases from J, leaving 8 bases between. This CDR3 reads CASSSTHYEQYF. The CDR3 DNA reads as TGTGCCAGCAGCAGCACCCACTACGAGCAGTACTTC.

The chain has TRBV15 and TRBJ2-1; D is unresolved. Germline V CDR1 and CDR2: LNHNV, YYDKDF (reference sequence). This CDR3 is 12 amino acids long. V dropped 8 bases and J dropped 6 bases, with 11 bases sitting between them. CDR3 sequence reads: CATAYRGNEQFF. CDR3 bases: TGTGCCACCGCCTACAGAGGCAATGAGCAGTTCTTC.

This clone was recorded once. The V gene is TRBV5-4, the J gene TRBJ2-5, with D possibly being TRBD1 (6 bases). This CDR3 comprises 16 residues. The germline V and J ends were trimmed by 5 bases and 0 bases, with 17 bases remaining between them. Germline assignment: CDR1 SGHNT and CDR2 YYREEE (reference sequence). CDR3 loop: CASRVALDRNQETQYF. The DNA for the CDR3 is TGTGCCAGCAGGGTGGCCCTCGACAGGAACCAAGAGACCCAGTACTTC.

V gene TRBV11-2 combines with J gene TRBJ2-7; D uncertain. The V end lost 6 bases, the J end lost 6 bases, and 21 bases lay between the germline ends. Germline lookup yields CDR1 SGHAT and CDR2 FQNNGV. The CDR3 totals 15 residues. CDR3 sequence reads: CASSSNGLGSAEQYV. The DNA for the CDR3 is TGTGCCAGCAGTTCGAACGGGTTAGGGTCCGCCGAGCAGTACGTC.

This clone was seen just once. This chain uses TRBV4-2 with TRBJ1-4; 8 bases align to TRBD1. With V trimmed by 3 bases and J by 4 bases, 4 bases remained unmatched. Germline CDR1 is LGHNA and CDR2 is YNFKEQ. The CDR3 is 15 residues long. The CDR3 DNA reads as TGTGCCAGCAGCCATGAACAGGGGGGTAATGAAAAACTGTTTTTT. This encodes CASSHEQGGNEKLFF.

The DNA for the CDR3 is TGCGCCAGCAGCTTGGAGGGCCCCGAAGCTTTCTTT. Residues: CASSLEGPEAFF. V usage is TRBV5-1 and J usage is TRBJ1-1, with D uncertain. The CDR3 runs 12 residues. Germline V lookup: CDR1 SGHRS, CDR2 YFSETQ. V shed 0 bases and J shed 8 bases, with 8 bases lying between them.

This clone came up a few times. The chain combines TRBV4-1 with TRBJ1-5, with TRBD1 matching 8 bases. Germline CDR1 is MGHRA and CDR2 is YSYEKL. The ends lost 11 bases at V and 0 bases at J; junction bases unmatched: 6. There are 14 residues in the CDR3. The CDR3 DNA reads TGCGCCTCCCGGACAGGGATTAGCAATCAGCCCCAGCATTTT. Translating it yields CASRTGISNQPQHF.

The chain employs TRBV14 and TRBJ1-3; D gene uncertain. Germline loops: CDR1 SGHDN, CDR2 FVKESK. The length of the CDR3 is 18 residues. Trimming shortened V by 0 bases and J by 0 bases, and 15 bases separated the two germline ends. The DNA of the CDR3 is TGTGCCAGCAGCCAAGACGACCGTCCGGGATTCTCTGGAAACACCATATATTTT. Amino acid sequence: CASSQDDRPGFSGNTIYF.

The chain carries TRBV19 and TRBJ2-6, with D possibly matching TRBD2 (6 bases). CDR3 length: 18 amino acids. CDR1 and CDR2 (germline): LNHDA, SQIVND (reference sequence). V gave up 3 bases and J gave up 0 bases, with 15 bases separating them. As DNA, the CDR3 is TGTGCCAGTAGTATGGGAGGCAGAGACTTCTCTGGGGCCAACGTCCTGACTTTC. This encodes CASSMGGRDFSGANVLTF.

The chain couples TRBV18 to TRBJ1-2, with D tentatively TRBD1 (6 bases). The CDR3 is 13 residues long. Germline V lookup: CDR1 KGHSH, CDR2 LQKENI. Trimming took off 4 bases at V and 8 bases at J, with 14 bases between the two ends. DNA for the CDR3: TGTGCCAGCTCACAACCGACAGGCGACGGCTACACCTTC. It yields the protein CASSQPTGDGYTF.

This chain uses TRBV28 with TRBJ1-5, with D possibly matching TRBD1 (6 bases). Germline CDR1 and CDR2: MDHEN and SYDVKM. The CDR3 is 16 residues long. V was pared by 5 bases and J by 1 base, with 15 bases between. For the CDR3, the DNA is TGTGCCAGCAGTCCCCCCCGGGGGCGAAGCAATCAGCCCCAGCATTTT. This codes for CASSPPRGRSNQPQHF.

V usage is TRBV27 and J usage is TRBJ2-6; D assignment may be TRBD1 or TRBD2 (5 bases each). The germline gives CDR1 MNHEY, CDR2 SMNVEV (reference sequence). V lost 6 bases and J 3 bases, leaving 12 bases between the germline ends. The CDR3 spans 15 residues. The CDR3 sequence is CASSLGGIGANVLTF. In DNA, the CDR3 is TGTGCCAGCAGCCTTGGGGGAATTGGGGCCAACGTCCTGACTTTC.

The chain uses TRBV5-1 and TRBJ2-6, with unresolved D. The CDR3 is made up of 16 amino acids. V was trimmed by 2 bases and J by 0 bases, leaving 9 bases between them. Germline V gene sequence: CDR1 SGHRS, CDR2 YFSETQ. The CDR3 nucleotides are TGCGCCAGCAGCTTAAGTAGAGACTCTGGGGCCAACGTCCTGACTTTC. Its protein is CASSLSRDSGANVLTF.

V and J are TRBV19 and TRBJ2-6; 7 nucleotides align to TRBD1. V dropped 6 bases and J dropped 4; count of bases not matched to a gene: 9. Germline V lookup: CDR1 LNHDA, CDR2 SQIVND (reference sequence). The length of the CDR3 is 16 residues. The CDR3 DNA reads TGTGCCAGTAGCAAGAATACAGGGGTCGGGGCCAACGTCCTGACTTTC. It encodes CASSKNTGVGANVLTF.

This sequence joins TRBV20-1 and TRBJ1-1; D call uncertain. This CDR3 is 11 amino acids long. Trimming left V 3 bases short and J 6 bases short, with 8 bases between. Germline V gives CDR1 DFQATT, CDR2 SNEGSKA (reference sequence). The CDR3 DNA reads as TGCAGTGCTAGCACAGAGCCTGAAGCTTTCTTT. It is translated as CSASTEPEAFF.